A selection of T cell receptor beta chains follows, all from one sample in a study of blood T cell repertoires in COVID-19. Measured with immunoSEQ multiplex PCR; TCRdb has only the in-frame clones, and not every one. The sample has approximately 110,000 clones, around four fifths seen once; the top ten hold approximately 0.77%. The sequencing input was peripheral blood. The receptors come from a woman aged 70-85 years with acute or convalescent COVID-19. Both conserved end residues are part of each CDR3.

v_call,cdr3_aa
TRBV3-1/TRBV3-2,CASSQDPGNYGYTF
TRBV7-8,CASSLVAFTGSGGNTIYF
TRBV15,CATSRDYLGRDEQYF
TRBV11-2,CASSRGDRTDTQYF
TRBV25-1,CASSRAGGSTDTQYF
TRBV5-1,CASSQGGLAGYNEQFF
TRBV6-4,CASSDRSRSNQPQHF
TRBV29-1,CSVAGTASYEQYF
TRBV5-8,CASFFSPGQRNTEAFF
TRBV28,CASSYRDEQYF